These 21 T cell receptor beta chains originate from one sample sequenced in a study of CD8 T cells in Susac syndrome. It was with random hexamers that 0.5 to 1 ug RNA was reverse transcribed. TCRdb analysed the immunoSEQ multiplex PCR reads with MiXCR anew, one entry per CDR3 protein. The sample lists about 130,000 distinct CDR3 sequences, approximately 94% seen once, with over 0.1% in the top ten. Source material: CD4+ T cells from PBMCs. These receptors all come from a human donor with multiple sclerosis.

V gene TRBV12-3 or TRBV12-4 combines with J gene TRBJ1-1; D might be TRBD1 (5 bases). This CDR3 has 15 residues. V lost 5 bases and J 7 bases, leaving 20 bases between the germline ends. DNA of the CDR3: TGTGCCAGCAGTGACCAAGCTCAGGGCTTGGGTGAAGCTTTCTTT. This codes for CASSDQAQGLGEAFF.

The chain couples TRBV6-2 or TRBV6-3 to TRBJ2-2; D gene unclear. V was trimmed by 5 bases and J by 0 bases, leaving 16 bases between them. The CDR3 extends over 17 amino acids. In germline, CDR1 is MNHEY, CDR2 SVGEGT. This chain's CDR3 is CASSPPRPPPNTGELFF. The CDR3 DNA reads TGTGCCAGCAGTCCCCCGAGGCCACCCCCGAACACCGGGGAGCTGTTTTTT.

This chain joins TRBV12-3 or TRBV12-4 and TRBJ1-6; D remains ambiguous. Trimming removed 3 bases at V and 10 bases at J, with 10 bases between. The length of the CDR3 is 13 residues. CDR3 amino acids: CASSFSGESPLHF. CDR3 coding DNA: TGTGCCAGCAGTTTCAGCGGGGAATCACCCCTCCACTTT.

The V call is TRBV12-3 or TRBV12-4, the J call TRBJ1-5; perhaps TRBD1 as D (6 bases). The CDR3 contains 14 residues. The V and J ends lost 3 bases and 5 bases respectively, with 11 bases between them. This CDR3 is CASSFRGRYQPQHF. CDR3 bases: TGTGCCAGCAGTTTCAGGGGCCGCTATCAGCCCCAGCATTTT.

This clonotype is a singleton in its sample. The chain couples TRBV9 to TRBJ1-1; D is undetermined. Deletions cut 4 bases from V and 0 bases from J, with 19 bases between. The CDR3 totals 17 residues. The germline gives CDR1 SGDLS, CDR2 YYNGEE. In nucleotides, the CDR3 is TGTGCCAGCAGCCCCCCCCTCCGAGGGCCAGTGAACACTGAAGCTTTCTTT. It is translated as CASSPPLRGPVNTEAFF.

The genes are TRBV24-1 and TRBJ2-2; TRBD2 might be the D (6 bases). V was clipped by 0 bases and J by 5 bases, with 6 bases between them. The CDR3 has 14 residues. CDR1 and CDR2 (germline): KGHDR, SFDVKD. The CDR3 sequence: CATSDLRETGELFF. CDR3 coding DNA: TGTGCCACCAGTGATTTGCGGGAGACCGGGGAGCTGTTTTTT.

The rearrangement joins TRBV6-2 or TRBV6-3 to TRBJ2-2; TRBD2 matches at 7 bases. J was trimmed by 0 bases and V by 0 bases; bases with no gene match: 4. The CDR3 is 17 residues long. The germline gives CDR1 MNHEY, CDR2 SVGEGT. The CDR3 is CASSYSERGPNTGELFF. The CDR3 nucleotides are TGTGCCAGCAGTTACTCAGAGCGGGGTCCGAACACCGGGGAGCTGTTTTTT.

V usage is TRBV10-3 and J usage is TRBJ1-2; D gene ambiguous. CDR3 length equals 13 residues. CDR1 ENHRY and CDR2 SYGVKD come from the germline V gene. Deletions cut 6 bases from V and 0 bases from J, with 8 bases between. The CDR3 nucleotides are TGTGCCATCAGCCCGAACCCTAACTATGGCTACACCTTC. This translates into CAISPNPNYGYTF.

The gene calls are TRBV29-1 and TRBJ2-2; TRBD1 aligns across 10 bases. The V gene's germline CDR1 is SQVTM and CDR2 ANQGSEA. The J segment lost 6 bases and the V segment lost 5 bases, leaving 15 bases of the junction unmatched. The CDR3 covers 17 residues. DNA of the CDR3: TGCAGCGTTACCCGGGGCTCCGGGACAGGGGAGGCCGGGGAGCTGTTTTTT. It translates to CSVTRGSGTGEAGELFF.

The chain joins TRBV9 to TRBJ1-6, with TRBD1 matching over 9 bases. The CDR3 spans 16 residues. Germline CDR1 is SGDLS and CDR2 is YYNGEE. J gave up 7 bases and V 4 bases, and 9 bases lay outside the gene matches. As DNA, the CDR3 is TGTGCCAGCAGCCCCCCGGGGACAGGGAGGAATTCACCCCTCCACTTT. Protein product: CASSPPGTGRNSPLHF.

The DNA of the CDR3 is TGTGCCAGCAGCTTGGCTGGGCAGCCGAACACCGGGGAGCTGTTTTTT. Translating it yields CASSLAGQPNTGELFF. The chain carries TRBV7-2 and TRBJ2-2; D is unresolved. Trimming removed 3 bases at V and 0 bases at J, with 11 bases between. The CDR3 has 16 amino acids. In germline, CDR1 is SGHTA, CDR2 FQGNSA.

This clonotype was detected a few times. This chain links TRBV11-1 with TRBJ2-3; D unresolved. The V end lost 1 base, the J end lost 5 bases, and 4 bases lay between the germline ends. The CDR3 has 12 residues. Germline assignment: CDR1 SGHAT and CDR2 FQDESV (reference sequence). The CDR3 spells CASSLVGDTQYF. The CDR3 DNA sequence: TGTGCCAGCAGCTTAGTTGGAGATACGCAGTATTTT.

V usage is TRBV29-1 and J usage is TRBJ1-1; the D is unclear. Germline-derived CDR1 and CDR2 are SQVTM and ANQGSEA. The CDR3 totals 11 residues. V was trimmed by 6 bases and J by 6 bases, leaving 11 bases between them. The CDR3, as DNA: TGCAGCGTCGGTCGGGGTCCTGAAGCTTTCTTT. Its protein product is CSVGRGPEAFF.

V is TRBV30 and J is TRBJ1-5, with TRBD1 matching over 10 bases. CDR3 length: 15 amino acids. CDR1 and CDR2 (germline): GTSNPN, SVGIG (reference sequence). Losses at the gene ends were 0 bases for V and 6 bases for J; bases not matched to a gene: 5. CDR3 protein: CAWSVPGQGSQPQHF. In DNA, the CDR3 is TGTGCCTGGAGTGTACCGGGACAGGGGAGTCAGCCCCAGCATTTT.

V and J are TRBV7-9 and TRBJ2-4; D call uncertain. There are 14 residues in the CDR3. V was trimmed by 3 bases and J by 0 bases, leaving 6 bases between them. Germline values: CDR1 SEHNR, CDR2 FQNEAQ (reference sequence). CDR3 residues: CASSLAEAKNIQYF. The CDR3 nucleotides read TGTGCCAGCAGCTTGGCAGAAGCCAAAAACATTCAGTACTTC.

This clonotype was seen a single time. V is TRBV28 and J is TRBJ1-1; 7 bases align to TRBD1. Germline V gives CDR1 MDHEN, CDR2 SYDVKM. The CDR3 is made up of 16 amino acids. V dropped 8 bases and J dropped 5; count of bases not matched to a gene: 17. The CDR3 coding sequence is TGTGCCAGCCGTCTTAGGGGGCTGGGGTCGGAGACTGAAGCTTTCTTT. It yields the protein CASRLRGLGSETEAFF. The whole variable domain, filled in from reference TRBV28 and TRBJ1-1, reads DVKVTQSSRYLVKRTGEKVFLECVQDMDHENMFWYRQDPGLGLRLIYFSYDVKMKEKGDIPEGYSVSREKKERFSLILESASTNQTSMYLCASRLRGLGSETEAFFGQGTRLTVV.

The chain combines TRBV28 with TRBJ2-5; D perhaps matches TRBD1 (6 bases). The CDR3 has 12 amino acids. Per the germline V gene, CDR1 is MDHEN and CDR2 is SYDVKM. Trimming left V 6 bases short and J 7 bases short, with 12 bases between. DNA of the CDR3: TGTGCCAGCAGGACAGGCCAGAGGACCCAGTACTTC. It translates to CASRTGQRTQYF.

The chain combines TRBV7-9 with TRBJ2-5, with TRBD1 matching over 10 bases. CDR1 is SEHNR and CDR2 is FQNEAQ in the germline V gene (reference sequence). J was trimmed by 5 bases and V by 6 bases; bases with no gene match: 12. This CDR3 is 16 amino acids long. The CDR3 DNA reads TGTGCCAGCAGTCCGCTACCGGGACAGGGGAGGGAGACCCAGTACTTC. This translates into CASSPLPGQGRETQYF.

This chain uses TRBV5-6 with TRBJ2-1; perhaps TRBD1 as D (6 bases). The CDR3 extends over 13 amino acids. Trimming cost V 4 bases and J 4 bases, with 9 bases left between them. Germline CDR1 reads SGHDT; CDR2 reads YYEEEE. CDR3 DNA: TGTGCCAGCAGCGCCCAGGGGTACAATGAGCAGTTCTTC. It specifies CASSAQGYNEQFF.

The chain uses TRBV27 and TRBJ1-1; a possible D gene is TRBD1 (6 bases). CDR1 and CDR2 (germline): MNHEY, SMNVEV (reference sequence). V dropped 5 bases and J dropped 2 bases, with 12 bases sitting between them. CDR3 length equals 14 residues. CDR3 amino acids: CASSRAGGNTEAFF. In DNA, the CDR3 is TGTGCCAGCAGTAGGGCCGGGGGCAACACTGAAGCTTTCTTT.

The CDR3 bases are TGCGCCAGCAGCTTGGGACAGGCCTCTAACTATGGCTACACCTTC. Amino acids: CASSLGQASNYGYTF. V and J are TRBV5-1 and TRBJ1-2; tentative D call: TRBD1 (6 bases). The CDR3 covers 15 residues. Between the trimmed V and J ends, which lost 0 bases and 0 bases, there was a span of 9 bases. CDR1 and CDR2 from the germline V gene are SGHRS and YFSETQ. The full variable domain, in which reference TRBV5-1 and TRBJ1-2 provide the parts outside the CDR3, is KAGVTQTPRYLIKTRGQQVTLSCSPISGHRSVSWYQQTPGQGLQFLFEYFSETQRNKGNFPGRFSGRQFSNSRSEMNVSTLELGDSALYLCASSLGQASNYGYTFGSGTRLTVV.